This T cell receptor (beta chain) came from a study of cytomegalovirus exposure and HLA in healthy donors. Study in general: Among the roughly 400 donors who were genotyped, 81% fell in the genetic ancestry cluster that is associated with self-reported Caucasian donors. General observations from the study: DRB1 showed the most TCR associations and HLA-C the fewest in a later analysis, as rates varied by HLA locus. A highly shared variant cluster was judged a likely technical artifact.

The CDR3 covers 16 residues. V trimming: 2 bases; J trimming: 4 bases; junction bases outside the gene matches: 7. Germline CDR1 is MNHEY and CDR2 is SVGAGI. This clone was observed once. Its specificity is not known. Primers for the PCR totalled 60 Vbeta and 13 Jbeta. Original processing methods: There were 70 million to 95 million unique TCR beta chains by a later count, and around 10 million of them were shared. Sequenced by immunoSEQ multiplex PCR; TCRdb stores in-frame clones only, minus some. V and J calls and clone size are those listed in that table; D and trimming were worked out from the DNA. The sample includes tens of thousands of clones, around four fifths of them seen just once.

The sample comprised PBMCs. This clonotype originated in a male donor in good health and CMV-seronegative. This sequence joins TRBV6-5 and TRBJ2-3, with TRBD1 matching 9 bases. This CDR3 is CASSYTFGQGSDTQYF. The CDR3 bases are TGTGCCAGCAGTTACACCTTCGGACAGGGGTCAGATACGCAGTATTTT.